This entry lists 27 T cell receptor beta chains sequenced from one sample in a study of blood T cell repertoires in COVID-19. Data came from immunoSEQ multiplex PCR; TCRdb stores just in-frame clones and leaves some out. The table shows some 120,000 clones, with approximately 85% occurring only once. Sequencing was carried out using peripheral blood. These receptors came from a man under 40 with COVID-19, enrolled during active disease.

The table lists this clone with a few counts. The sample contains more than one DNA sequence encoding this CDR3. This sequence joins TRBV18 and TRBJ2-5; 9 bases line up with TRBD1. The CDR3 has 13 amino acids. Trimming at V came to 5 bases and at J to 5 bases, leaving 3 bases not matched to a gene. Per the germline V gene, CDR1 is KGHSH and CDR2 is LQKENI. Here the CDR3 reads CASSGDRGETQYF. The CDR3 nucleotides are TGTGCCAGCTCAGGAGACAGGGGGGAGACCCAGTACTTC. Combining the CDR3 with reference TRBV18 and TRBJ2-5 gives the whole variable domain NAGVMQNPRHLVRRRGQEARLRCSPMKGHSHVYWYRQLPEEGLKFMVYLQKENIIDESGMPKERFSAEFPKEGPSILRIQQVVRGDSAAYFCASSGDRGETQYFGPGTRLLVL.

This chain joins TRBV6-6 and TRBJ2-7; 7 positions match TRBD2. J gave up 4 bases and V 8 bases, and 5 bases lay outside the gene matches. CDR1 is MNHNY and CDR2 is SVGAGI in the germline V gene (reference sequence). The CDR3 is 12 amino acids. The CDR3 sequence is CASQYGGYEQYF. CDR3 DNA: TGTGCCAGCCAATACGGGGGGTACGAGCAGTACTTC.

The genes are TRBV7-9 and TRBJ1-5; D might be TRBD1 (6 bases). Between the trimmed V and J ends, which lost 4 bases and 0 bases, there was a span of 16 bases. The germline V gene encodes CDR1 SEHNR and CDR2 FQNEAQ (reference sequence). CDR3 length: 17 residues. CDR3 region: CASSSAGASYSNQPQHF. CDR3 bases: TGTGCCAGCAGCTCGGCGGGGGCCTCCTATAGCAATCAGCCCCAGCATTTT.

The rearrangement uses TRBV6-1 and TRBJ2-1, with 9 bases that match TRBD2. Germline CDR1 reads MNHNS; CDR2 reads SASEGT. V trimming: 3 bases; J trimming: 1 base; junction bases outside the gene matches: 7. This CDR3 is 17 amino acids long. The CDR3 sequence is CASSDAILAGSYNEQFF. The DNA of the CDR3 is TGTGCCAGCAGTGACGCTATTCTAGCGGGATCCTACAATGAGCAGTTCTTC.

The chain employs TRBV7-6 and TRBJ1-2, with TRBD1 matching 7 bases. This CDR3 is built from 17 residues. Trimming at V came to 1 base and at J to 1 base, leaving 9 bases not matched to a gene. Germline V lookup: CDR1 SGHVS, CDR2 FNYEAQ. DNA for the CDR3: TGTGCCAGCAGCTTAGGACAGGGCTTAATGGATAACTATGGCTACACCTTC. It is translated as CASSLGQGLMDNYGYTF.

The genes are TRBV19 and TRBJ1-4; TRBD1 matches 8 bases. Germline lookup yields CDR1 LNHDA and CDR2 SQIVND (reference sequence). J was trimmed by 5 bases and V by 5 bases; bases with no gene match: 7. The CDR3 contains 15 residues. CDR3 in amino acids: CASSLGDRGNEKLFF. In DNA form, the CDR3 reads TGTGCCAGTAGTCTGGGAGACAGGGGAAATGAAAAACTGTTTTTT.

The V gene is TRBV4-1, the J gene TRBJ2-5; 14 nucleotides line up with TRBD2. This CDR3 comprises 18 residues. After removal of 4 bases from V and 5 bases from J, the junction contained 12 bases not matched to a gene. CDR1 and CDR2 (germline): MGHRA, YSYEKL. The CDR3 sequence is CASSPSGTSGRKLETQYF. The CDR3, as DNA: TGCGCCAGCAGCCCTTCCGGGACTAGCGGGAGAAAGTTGGAGACCCAGTACTTC.

The rearrangement joins TRBV2 to TRBJ2-3; TRBD2 is a possible D gene (6 bases). CDR3 length: 14 residues. Germline CDR1 SNHLY, CDR2 FYNNEI. Deletions cut 3 bases from V and 3 bases from J, with 10 bases between. The DNA of the CDR3 is TGTGCCAGCAGTGATTATCTAGCGACAGATACGCAGTATTTT. Translating gives CASSDYLATDTQYF.

The CDR3 DNA sequence: TGTGCCATCAGTGAGTCCGGAGATACTAATGAAAAACTGTTTTTT. Translation: CAISESGDTNEKLFF. This rearrangement joins TRBV10-3 to TRBJ1-4; D unclear. The CDR3 is 15 amino acids. Germline CDR1 and CDR2: ENHRY and SYGVKD. Trimming removed 0 bases at V and 2 bases at J, with 7 bases between.

The chain couples TRBV5-5 to TRBJ2-7, with 9 bases aligning to TRBD1. This CDR3 region has 17 residues. J was trimmed by 9 bases and V by 0 bases; bases with no gene match: 16. The germline V gene has CDR1 SGHKS and CDR2 YYEKEE (reference sequence). The CDR3 reads CASSLAIGTGSVAGQYF. The CDR3, as DNA: TGTGCCAGCAGCTTGGCTATCGGGACAGGGTCTGTGGCTGGGCAGTACTTC.

This sequence joins TRBV27 and TRBJ1-3, with D uncertain. This CDR3 has 15 residues. Looked up from germline, CDR1 is MNHEY and CDR2 is SMNVEV (reference sequence). V gave up 4 bases and J gave up 0 bases, with 10 bases separating them. Here the CDR3 reads CASSSTISSGNTIYF. The CDR3 DNA is TGTGCCAGCAGTTCCACAATAAGCTCTGGAAACACCATATATTTT.

CDR3 region: CASSLQGIGANEKLFF. The DNA of the CDR3 is TGTGCCAGCAGCCTACAGGGGATAGGGGCTAATGAAAAACTGTTTTTT. The chain uses TRBV11-2 and TRBJ1-4; TRBD1 aligns across 7 bases. Germline lookup yields CDR1 SGHAT and CDR2 FQNNGV. This CDR3 spans 16 amino acids. The ends lost 5 bases at V and 3 bases at J; junction bases unmatched: 9.

The V gene is TRBV3-1 (or the pseudogene TRBV3-2), the J gene TRBJ2-5; tentative D call: TRBD1 (6 bases). This CDR3 is 13 amino acids long. Germline CDR1 LGHDT, CDR2 YNNKEL (reference sequence). V lost 4 bases and J lost 7, with 13 bases in between. CDR3 sequence (DNA): TGTGCCAGCAGCCTGATGGGGGCGGTGACCCAGTACTTC. As protein: CASSLMGAVTQYF.

The chain couples TRBV7-2 to TRBJ2-1; TRBD2 matches 13 bases. Germline lookup yields CDR1 SGHTA and CDR2 FQGNSA. This CDR3 has 19 residues. The V gene end was trimmed by 2 bases and the J gene end by 4 bases; junction bases not matched to a gene: 11. The CDR3: CASSLSGLAGLGHYNEQFF. For the CDR3, the DNA is TGTGCCAGCAGCTTATCGGGACTAGCGGGGCTTGGTCATTACAATGAGCAGTTCTTC. The full variable domain, in which reference TRBV7-2 and TRBJ2-1 provide the parts outside the CDR3, is GAGVSQSPSNKVTEKGKDVELRCDPISGHTALYWYRQSLGQGLEFLIYFQGNSAPDKSGLPSDRFSAERTGGSVSTLTIQRTQQEDSAVYLCASSLSGLAGLGHYNEQFFGPGTRLTVL.

The chain has TRBV30 and TRBJ2-1; a weak D match, TRBD2 (5 bases). V was pared by 2 bases and J by 0 bases, with 11 bases between. The CDR3 extends over 15 amino acids. Germline-derived CDR1 and CDR2 are GTSNPN and SVGIG (reference sequence). CDR3 in amino acids: CAWSHGLSSYNEQFF. In DNA, the CDR3 is TGTGCCTGGAGTCACGGACTTAGCTCCTACAATGAGCAGTTCTTC.

The V call is TRBV18, the J call TRBJ2-3, with TRBD1 matching over 10 bases. Germline V gene lookup returns CDR1 KGHSH and CDR2 LQKENI. Trimming removed 3 bases from V and 3 bases from J; junction bases left unmatched: 9. This CDR3 is 17 amino acids long. This CDR3 is CASSPPRQGASTDTQYF. For the CDR3, the DNA is TGTGCCAGCTCACCCCCCCGACAGGGGGCGTCTACAGATACGCAGTATTTT.

The chain links TRBV5-6 to TRBJ1-3; TRBD1 might be the D (5 bases). This CDR3 comprises 15 residues. V was cut by 4 bases and J by 4 bases, with 15 bases left in between. Germline CDR1 reads SGHDT; CDR2 reads YYEEEE. CDR3 region: CASSANRWKGNTIYF. The CDR3 DNA reads TGTGCCAGCAGCGCGAACAGGTGGAAGGGAAACACCATATATTTT. Filled out from reference TRBV5-6 and TRBJ1-3, the complete variable domain reads DAGVTQSPTHLIKTRGQQVTLRCSPKSGHDTVSWYQQALGQGPQFIFQYYEEEERQRGNFPDRFSGHQFPNYSSELNVNALLLGDSALYLCASSANRWKGNTIYFGEGSWLTVV.

The V and J genes are TRBV30 and TRBJ1-6; a possible D gene is TRBD1 (5 bases). Germline assignment: CDR1 GTSNPN and CDR2 SVGIG (reference sequence). This CDR3 contains 14 residues. V was cut by 1 base and J by 8 bases, with 12 bases left in between. The CDR3 sequence: CAWSGGTQDSPLHF. CDR3 DNA: TGTGCCTGGAGTGGCGGGACTCAGGATTCACCCCTCCACTTT.

V is TRBV5-1 and J is TRBJ1-1; 7 nucleotides line up with TRBD1. The CDR3 length is 16 residues. With V trimmed by 0 bases and J by 0 bases, 5 bases remained unmatched. Looked up from germline, CDR1 is SGHRS and CDR2 is YFSETQ. CDR3 DNA sequence: TGCGCCAGCAGCTTGGCCTTGGGACAGCTGAACACTGAAGCTTTCTTT. Amino acids: CASSLALGQLNTEAFF.

The chain is built from TRBV30 and TRBJ1-2, with unresolved D. Germline V gene data show CDR1 as GTSNPN and CDR2 as SVGIG (reference sequence). The CDR3 covers 13 residues. V gave up 0 bases and J gave up 7 bases, with 12 bases separating them. The CDR3 is CAWSVRSSAGYTF. DNA of the CDR3: TGTGCCTGGAGTGTACGGTCTTCCGCTGGCTACACCTTC.

The CDR3 here is CASSQDSGTGGYEQYF. The DNA for the CDR3 is TGCGCCAGCAGCCAAGATAGTGGGACAGGGGGCTACGAGCAGTACTTC. The chain couples TRBV4-3 to TRBJ2-7; 11 bases fit TRBD1. Trimming took 0 bases from V and 3 from J; bases not matched to a gene: 4. CDR3 size: 16 residues. The germline gives CDR1 LGHNA, CDR2 YSLEER.

This chain joins TRBV4-3 and TRBJ1-1; 12 bases are shared with TRBD1. Germline V gives CDR1 LGHNA, CDR2 YSLEER. The length of the CDR3 is 16 residues. V gave up 4 bases and J gave up 5 bases; unmatched junction bases: 8. CDR3 nucleotides: TGCGCCAGCAGCCCCGGGACAGGGGGCGGTCGGACTGAAGCTTTCTTT. This translates into CASSPGTGGGRTEAFF.

The J gene is TRBJ2-7, the V gene TRBV6-5; no definite D call. The V gene's germline CDR1 is MNHEY and CDR2 SVGAGI. V lost 8 bases to trimming and J lost 5 bases, with 19 bases between them. The CDR3 has 14 amino acids. The CDR3 nucleotides read TGTGCCAGCTGCTTGCCTGGGCAGTTGCACGAGCAGTACTTC. Protein sequence: CASCLPGQLHEQYF.

CDR3 sequence reads: CASSHDPRSEVRNEQFF. In DNA, the CDR3 is TGCGCCAGCAGCCATGACCCCCGCAGCGAGGTGCGCAATGAGCAGTTCTTC. The genes are TRBV4-1 and TRBJ2-1; unclear D gene. Germline-derived CDR1 and CDR2 are MGHRA and YSYEKL. CDR3 length equals 17 residues. V was cut by 3 bases and J by 6 bases, with 21 bases left in between.

This chain links TRBV3-1 (or the pseudogene TRBV3-2) with TRBJ1-4, with D unresolved. Germline assignment: CDR1 LGHDT and CDR2 YNNKEL (reference sequence). The CDR3 contains 15 residues. Deletions cut 1 base from V and 7 bases from J, with 13 bases between. The CDR3 loop reads CASSQALRGAEKLFF. In DNA form, the CDR3 reads TGTGCCAGCAGCCAAGCACTCCGAGGAGCTGAAAAACTGTTTTTT.

The genes are TRBV7-2 and TRBJ2-1, with 8 nucleotides matching TRBD2. Germline loops: CDR1 SGHTA, CDR2 FQGNSA. This CDR3 is built from 15 residues. Trimming took 1 base from V and 4 from J; bases not matched to a gene: 3. The CDR3: CASSLDLAGYNEQFF. Written as DNA, the CDR3 is TGTGCCAGCAGCTTAGACCTAGCGGGTTACAATGAGCAGTTCTTC.

The gene calls are TRBV3-1 (or the pseudogene TRBV3-2) and TRBJ2-5; 7 bases are a match to TRBD1. This CDR3 has 15 amino acids. The junction had 4 bases not matched to a gene; V was cut back by 2 bases and J by 1 base. Germline V gene sequence: CDR1 LGHDT, CDR2 YNNKEL (reference sequence). In nucleotides, the CDR3 is TGTGCCAGCAGCCAAATACCAGGGGGCCAAGAGACCCAGTACTTC. It encodes CASSQIPGGQETQYF.